The clone carrying this T cell receptor (beta chain) has a single count. What it binds is not known. TCRdb passed the multiplex PCR reads through MiXCR, listing each CDR3 protein once. The table lists approximately 40,000 distinct CDR3 sequences, just over 35% of them singletons. The data were taken from a study of breast tumors, draining lymph nodes, adjacent tissues. Study-level findings and limits: The data were judged consistent with most tumor T cells coming from lymph node and expanding in tumor. Luminal-like breast cancer showed significantly greater tumor-nontumor repertoire similarity than basal-like breast cancer did. Tumor repertoires ranked between lymph nodes and nontumor tissue in diversity, with V and J gene preferences.

CDR3 length: 16 amino acids. Trimming shortened V by 2 bases and J by 2 bases, and 15 bases separated the two germline ends. The germline CDR1 and CDR2 sequences are MNHEY and SVGEGT. The chain has TRBV6-2 or TRBV6-3 and TRBJ2-5, with D perhaps given as TRBD1 or TRBD2 (5 bases each). The sequence came from a female donor with breast cancer. Some clones in this sample may be carry-over from other donors' samples. The sequencing sample was made of breast tumor tissue. CDR3 region: CASSYLKGETQETQYF. The CDR3 nucleotides are TGTGCCAGCAGTTACCTTAAAGGGGAGACTCAAGAGACCCAGTACTTC.